The clone carrying this TCR beta chain has more than one count but fewer than ten. This entry belongs to a study of patients and donors after allogeneic stem cell transplantation. TCRdb processed the RT-PCR reads anew with MiXCR; each CDR3 protein has one entry. Of about a million distinct CDR3 sequences in the sample, roughly 17% were seen once. Germline V lookup: CDR1 SGHAT, CDR2 FQNNGV. V was clipped by 2 bases and J by 5 bases, with 15 bases between them. This CDR3 is built from 15 residues. The TCR comes from a human donor who was either an allogeneic HSCT recipient or a stem cell or donor lymphocyte infusion donor (not recorded which). It is not recorded whose cells these are; they may come from a transplant donor. Specimen: blood, either unsorted or a sorted T cell fraction (not recorded which). J is TRBJ1-2 and V is TRBV11-2; D is undetermined. The chain's CDR3 is CASSLPGTLAYGYTF. In nucleotides, the CDR3 is TGTGCCAGCAGCTTACCGGGCACTCTAGCGTATGGCTACACCTTC.